Presented here are 17 T cell receptor beta chains from one specimen sequenced in a study of blood T cell repertoires in COVID-19. Repertoires were generated with immunoSEQ multiplex PCR, while TCRdb's copy carries only in-frame clones and drops some. There are around 140,000 clones in the sample; just over 85% occur only once, and about 1.5% lies in the top ten. The sequenced sample consisted of peripheral blood. These receptors were taken from a woman aged 55-69 years with acute or convalescent COVID-19.

This clone was seen a handful of times. J is TRBJ2-3 and V is TRBV2; TRBD2 aligns across 7 bases. After removal of 10 bases from V and 0 bases from J, the junction contained 7 bases not matched to a gene. The CDR3 sequence is 14 residues long. Per the germline V gene, CDR1 is SNHLY and CDR2 is FYNNEI. This CDR3 is CATGGGLSTDTQYF. The CDR3 nucleotides are TGTGCCACGGGCGGGGGATTAAGCACAGATACGCAGTATTTT.

The rearrangement joins TRBV9 to TRBJ1-5; possibly TRBD1 for D (6 bases). V dropped 0 bases and J dropped 5 bases, with 12 bases sitting between them. This CDR3 has 15 amino acids. CDR1 is SGDLS, CDR2 YYNGEE, per germline. In nucleotides, the CDR3 is TGTGCCAGCAGCGTAGACACAGGGACCCATCAGCCCCAGCATTTT. It specifies CASSVDTGTHQPQHF.

This chain links TRBV24-1 with TRBJ2-1, with 9 bases lining up with TRBD2. CDR3 length: 14 residues. Looked up from germline, CDR1 is KGHDR and CDR2 is SFDVKD. J was trimmed by 6 bases and V by 9 bases; bases with no gene match: 8. In nucleotides, the CDR3 is TGTGCCACCTCCCTAGCGGGGCGAATCAATGAGCAGTTCTTC. The encoded protein is CATSLAGRINEQFF.

The CDR3 loop is CASSGRGTSTDTQYF. The CDR3 DNA reads TGTGCCAGCAGTGGCAGGGGGACTAGCACAGATACGCAGTATTTT. The rearrangement links TRBV25-1 to TRBJ2-3, with TRBD1 as a possible D gene (7 bases). V shed 4 bases and J shed 0 bases, with 11 bases lying between them. In germline, CDR1 is MGHDK, CDR2 SYGVNS. This CDR3 comprises 15 residues.

The rearrangement links TRBV19 to TRBJ1-1; 7 bases line up with TRBD1. This CDR3 is built from 13 residues. V dropped 5 bases and J dropped 4; count of bases not matched to a gene: 4. Germline V gene sequence: CDR1 LNHDA, CDR2 SQIVND (reference sequence). CDR3 bases: TGTGCCAGTAGTTTCGGACAGGCCACTGAAGCTTTCTTT. The encoded protein is CASSFGQATEAFF.

This clone was counted between two and nine times. The chain has TRBV5-8 and TRBJ1-2; D is unclear. Trimming pared 4 bases from V and 7 bases from J, leaving 20 bases between. The CDR3 spans 15 residues. Germline CDR1 SGHTS, CDR2 YDEGEE. The CDR3 loop reads CASSDSEGMRGGYTF. The CDR3 nucleotides are TGTGCCAGCAGCGATTCAGAGGGAATGCGGGGTGGCTACACCTTC.

In nucleotides, the CDR3 is TGTGCCAGCAGCTTATCGGGAAACACTGAAGCTTTCTTT. Its protein product is CASSLSGNTEAFF. The chain is built from TRBV13 and TRBJ1-1, with no clear D. CDR1 and CDR2 from the germline V gene are PRHDT and FYEKMQ (reference sequence). Trimming cost V 2 bases and J 2 bases, with 6 bases left between them. CDR3 length equals 13 residues.

J is TRBJ1-4 and V is TRBV5-5; 7 bases are a match to TRBD1. This CDR3 contains 14 residues. The germline gives CDR1 SGHKS, CDR2 YYEKEE (reference sequence). Germline trimming cut 4 bases from V and 3 bases from J; bases unmatched to any gene: 3. CDR3 amino acids: CASSPDRANEKLFF. Here the CDR3 DNA reads TGTGCCAGCAGCCCTGACAGGGCTAATGAAAAACTGTTTTTT.

The chain employs TRBV15 and TRBJ2-1; 10 bases align to TRBD1. The germline CDR1 and CDR2 sequences are LNHNV and YYDKDF (reference sequence). J gave up 7 bases and V 8 bases, and 20 bases lay outside the gene matches. The CDR3 spans 18 residues. The CDR3 here is CATCWPYPGQGIWNEQFF. The CDR3 DNA follows: TGTGCCACCTGCTGGCCTTACCCGGGACAGGGGATTTGGAATGAGCAGTTCTTC.

J is TRBJ1-5 and V is TRBV3-1 (or the pseudogene TRBV3-2); 10 bases line up with TRBD1. V was pared by 3 bases and J by 2 bases, with 1 base of the junction left unmatched. Germline CDR1 LGHDT, CDR2 YNNKEL (reference sequence). There are 15 residues in the CDR3. DNA of the CDR3: TGTGCCAGCAGCCATGGGACAGGGGGCAATCAGCCCCAGCATTTT. Protein sequence: CASSHGTGGNQPQHF.

This clone was observed a few times. The chain employs TRBV3-1 (or the pseudogene TRBV3-2) and TRBJ2-2; D is ambiguous. The length of the CDR3 is 13 residues. The ends were cut back, 5 bases at V and 4 bases at J, with 8 bases in the middle. CDR1 LGHDT and CDR2 YNNKEL come from the germline V gene (reference sequence). CDR3 sequence reads: CASSIYGTGELFF. DNA for the CDR3: TGTGCCAGCAGCATATACGGCACCGGGGAGCTGTTTTTT.

The J gene is TRBJ2-1, the V gene TRBV19; 10 nucleotides line up with TRBD1. The V gene's germline CDR1 is LNHDA and CDR2 SQIVND (reference sequence). V lost 6 bases to trimming and J lost 3 bases; unmatched junction nucleotides: 5. The CDR3 totals 15 residues. CDR3 sequence reads: CASSQGQGYYNEQFF. DNA for the CDR3: TGTGCCAGTAGCCAGGGACAGGGGTACTACAATGAGCAGTTCTTC.

The chain is built from TRBV29-1 and TRBJ1-2; D not resolved. Germline assignment: CDR1 SQVTM and CDR2 ANQGSEA. The CDR3 extends over 12 amino acids. Trimming took 5 bases from V and 2 from J, leaving 9 bases between them. The CDR3 here is CSVTVTNYGYTF. CDR3 coding DNA: TGCAGCGTTACAGTGACAAACTATGGCTACACCTTC. The complete variable domain, with remaining parts taken from reference TRBV29-1 and TRBJ1-2, reads SAVISQKPSRDICQRGTSLTIQCQVDSQVTMMFWYRQQPGQSLTLIATANQGSEATYESGFVIDKFPISRPNLTFSTLTVSNMSPEDSSIYLCSVTVTNYGYTFGSGTRLTVV.

The chain is built from TRBV19 and TRBJ1-5; the match to TRBD1 covers 7 bases. The CDR3 runs to 14 residues. With 3 bases clipped from V and 4 bases from J, the junction kept 3 bases outside the gene matches. CDR1 and CDR2 (germline): LNHDA, SQIVND (reference sequence). CDR3 amino acids: CASSIPGQNQPQHF. The CDR3 DNA follows: TGTGCCAGTAGTATCCCGGGACAGAATCAGCCCCAGCATTTT.

This rearrangement joins TRBV30 to TRBJ2-1; 7 bases map to TRBD1. The CDR3 length is 14 residues. Germline V gene sequence: CDR1 GTSNPN, CDR2 SVGIG (reference sequence). Trimming took 4 bases from V and 4 from J; bases not matched to a gene: 7. In DNA, the CDR3 is TGTGCCTGGACCCCCCGGGACAGATACAATGAGCAGTTCTTC. It is translated as CAWTPRDRYNEQFF. Full variable domain (rest looked up from reference TRBV30 and TRBJ2-1): SQTIHQWPATLVQPVGSPLSLECTVEGTSNPNLYWYRQAAGRGLQLLFYSVGIGQISSEVPQNLSASRPQDRQFILSSKKLLLSDSGFYLCAWTPRDRYNEQFFGPGTRLTVL.

The chain links TRBV4-1 to TRBJ2-7, with D maybe TRBD1 (7 bases). The germline gives CDR1 MGHRA, CDR2 YSYEKL. The V gene lost 0 bases and the J gene lost 3 bases, with 24 bases spanning the gap. The CDR3 loop spans 19 amino acids. CDR3 residues: CASSQDREGRRQGGYEQYF. In DNA, the CDR3 is TGCGCCAGCAGCCAAGATCGGGAAGGGCGTCGACAGGGAGGCTACGAGCAGTACTTC.

This clone was detected once. The chain combines TRBV29-1 with TRBJ2-3, with 10 bases that match TRBD1. The germline V gene has CDR1 SQVTM and CDR2 ANQGSEA. This CDR3 has 14 amino acids. The junction had 3 bases not matched to a gene; V was cut back by 3 bases and J by 3 bases. In DNA form, the CDR3 reads TGCAGCGTTGATGACAGGGGGCGAACAGATACGCAGTATTTT. Its protein product is CSVDDRGRTDTQYF.